The 7 T cell receptor beta chains listed next were all sequenced from one sample in a study of T-cell reconstitution after alpha-beta-depleted transplantation in children (TCRdb year 2016). Library method: PCR. TCRdb shows the sequencer as Illumina HiSeq 2500. TCR libraries were prepared with molecular barcoding, using unique molecular identifiers to normalize TCRbeta repertoire quantification. TCRdb reran the public reads through fastp at Q25 and MiXCR, keeping productive beta chains. Rows matching on CDR3 protein sequence are summarized as one entry with the most common DNA and genes. The sample profile shows around 530,000 distinct CDR3 sequences; 32% of them were found once. The ten largest clones add up to approximately 2.3% of the sample. Source: PBMCs from the stem cell graft donor, taken from the stem cell graft. All receptors come from a human donor who donated a stem cell graft to a child with aplastic anemia.

This clonotype has only a few counts. The rearrangement links TRBV5-1 to TRBJ2-2; possibly TRBD1 for D (6 bases). V was cut by 4 bases and J by 3 bases, with 10 bases left in between. Looked up from germline, CDR1 is SGHRS and CDR2 is YFSETQ. CDR3 length equals 14 residues. CDR3 residues: CASSTDSDTGELFF. CDR3 coding DNA: TGCGCCAGCAGCACGGACAGCGACACCGGGGAGCTGTTTTTT.

J is TRBJ2-3 and V is TRBV7-9; D remains ambiguous. Germline V gene data show CDR1 as SEHNR and CDR2 as FQNEAQ (reference sequence). The V and J ends lost 8 bases and 0 bases respectively, with 15 bases between them. The CDR3 runs 15 residues. CDR3 sequence reads: CASLLGATSTDTQYF. CDR3 in DNA: TGTGCCAGCCTCCTCGGAGCGACCAGCACAGATACGCAGTATTTT.

This chain joins TRBV5-1 and TRBJ2-1; D is unresolved. V was shortened by 0 bases and J by 10 bases, with 8 bases between the two germline ends. Germline lookup yields CDR1 SGHRS and CDR2 YFSETQ. CDR3 length equals 12 residues. CDR3 residues: CASSLAEMEQFF. The CDR3 nucleotides are TGCGCCAGCAGCTTGGCCGAAATGGAGCAGTTCTTC.

This clonotype has a handful of counts. This chain uses TRBV7-9 with TRBJ2-7; D might be TRBD1 (5 bases). The CDR3 consists of 13 residues. Trimming took off 3 bases at V and 4 bases at J, with 10 bases between the two ends. Per the germline V gene, CDR1 is SEHNR and CDR2 is FQNEAQ (reference sequence). The DNA for the CDR3 is TGTGCCAGCAGCTTGGGCAGGGAATACGAGCAGTACTTC. Amino acid sequence: CASSLGREYEQYF.

The chain couples TRBV12-3 or TRBV12-4 to TRBJ2-2, with D possibly matching TRBD1 (5 bases). Deletions cut 5 bases from V and 5 bases from J, with 15 bases between. CDR3 size: 15 residues. CDR3 region: CASSPAPQGTGELFF. The CDR3 DNA follows: TGTGCCAGCAGTCCCGCCCCGCAGGGAACCGGGGAGCTGTTTTTT.

The chain couples TRBV9 to TRBJ1-6; D unclear. Looked up from germline, CDR1 is SGDLS and CDR2 is YYNGEE. The V and J ends lost 0 bases and 8 bases respectively, with 18 bases between them. The CDR3 has 17 residues. The chain's CDR3 is CASSVEGPPFEDSPLHF. Here the CDR3 DNA reads TGTGCCAGCAGCGTAGAGGGCCCCCCATTTGAAGATTCACCCCTCCACTTT.

The chain couples TRBV11-2 to TRBJ2-5; a weak D match, TRBD2 (5 bases). The germline V gene encodes CDR1 SGHAT and CDR2 FQNNGV. V lost 1 base, J lost 4 bases, and 13 bases lay in between. CDR3 size: 15 residues. The CDR3 loop reads CASSLGIGVPETQYF. DNA of the CDR3: TGTGCCAGCAGCTTAGGAATCGGGGTCCCAGAGACCCAGTACTTC.